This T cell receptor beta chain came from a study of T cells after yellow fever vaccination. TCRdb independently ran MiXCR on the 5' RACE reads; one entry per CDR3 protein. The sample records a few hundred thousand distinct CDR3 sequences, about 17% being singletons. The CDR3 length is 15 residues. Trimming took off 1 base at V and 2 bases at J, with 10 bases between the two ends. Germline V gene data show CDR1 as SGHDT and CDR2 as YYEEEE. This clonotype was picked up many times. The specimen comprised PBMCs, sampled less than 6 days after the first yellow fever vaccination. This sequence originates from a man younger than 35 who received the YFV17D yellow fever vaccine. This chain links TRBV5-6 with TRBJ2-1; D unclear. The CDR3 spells CASSLRPGAYNEQFF. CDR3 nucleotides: TGTGCCAGCAGCTTGCGTCCAGGAGCCTACAATGAGCAGTTCTTC.